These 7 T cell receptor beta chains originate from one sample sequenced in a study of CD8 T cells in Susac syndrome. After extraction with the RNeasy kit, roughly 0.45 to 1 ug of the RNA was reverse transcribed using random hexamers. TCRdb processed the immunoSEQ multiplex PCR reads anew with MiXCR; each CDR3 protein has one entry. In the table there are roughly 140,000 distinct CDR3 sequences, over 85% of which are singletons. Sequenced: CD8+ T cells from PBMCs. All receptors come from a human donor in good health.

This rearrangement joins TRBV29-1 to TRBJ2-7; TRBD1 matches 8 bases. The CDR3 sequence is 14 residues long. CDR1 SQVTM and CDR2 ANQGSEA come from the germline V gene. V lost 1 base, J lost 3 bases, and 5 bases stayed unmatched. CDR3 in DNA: TGCAGCGTTGAAGTCTGGACAGGGCACTACGAGCAGTACTTC. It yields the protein CSVEVWTGHYEQYF.

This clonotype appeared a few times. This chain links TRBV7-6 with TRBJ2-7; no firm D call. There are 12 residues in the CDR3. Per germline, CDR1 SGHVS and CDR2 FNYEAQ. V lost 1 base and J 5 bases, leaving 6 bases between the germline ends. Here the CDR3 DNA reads TGTGCCAGCAGCTTAGGCGTAGACGAGCAGTACTTC. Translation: CASSLGVDEQYF.

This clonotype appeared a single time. The CDR3 spells CASSPAASNEQFF. Written as DNA, the CDR3 is TGTGCCAGCAGCCCGGCGGCCAGCAATGAGCAGTTCTTC. The V call is TRBV11-3, the J call TRBJ2-1; D not resolved. Germline V CDR1 and CDR2: SGHNT, YENEEA. This CDR3 region has 13 residues. Trimming stripped 5 bases from V and 6 bases from J, with 11 bases between.

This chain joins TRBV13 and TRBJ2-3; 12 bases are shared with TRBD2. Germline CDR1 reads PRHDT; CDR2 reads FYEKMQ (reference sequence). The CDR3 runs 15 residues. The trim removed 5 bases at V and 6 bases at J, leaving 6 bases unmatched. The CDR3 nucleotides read TGTGCCAGCAGCCCAAGGACTAGCGGGACGGATACGCAGTATTTT. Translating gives CASSPRTSGTDTQYF.

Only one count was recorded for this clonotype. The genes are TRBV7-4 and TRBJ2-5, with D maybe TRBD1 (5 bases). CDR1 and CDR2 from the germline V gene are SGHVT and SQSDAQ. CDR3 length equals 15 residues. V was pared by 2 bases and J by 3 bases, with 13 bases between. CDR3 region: CASSLMDIHEETQYF. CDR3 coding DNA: TGTGCCAGCAGCTTAATGGACATCCACGAAGAGACCCAGTACTTC. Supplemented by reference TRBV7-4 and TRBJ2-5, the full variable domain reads GAGVSQSPRYKVAKRGRDVALRCDSISGHVTLYWYRQTLGQGSEVLTYSQSDAQRDKSGRPSGRFSAERPERSVSTLKIQRTEQGDSAVYLCASSLMDIHEETQYFGPGTRLLVL.

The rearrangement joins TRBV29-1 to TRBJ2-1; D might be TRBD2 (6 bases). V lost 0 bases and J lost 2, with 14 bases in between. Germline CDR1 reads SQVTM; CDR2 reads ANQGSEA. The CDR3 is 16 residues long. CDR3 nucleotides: TGCAGCGTTGAAGAGGAGGACTACCTCCCCTACAATGAGCAGTTCTTC. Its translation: CSVEEEDYLPYNEQFF.

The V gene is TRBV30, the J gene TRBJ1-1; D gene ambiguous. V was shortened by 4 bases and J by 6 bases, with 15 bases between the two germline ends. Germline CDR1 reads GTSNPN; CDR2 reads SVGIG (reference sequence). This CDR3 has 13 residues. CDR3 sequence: CAWTEIGHSEAFF. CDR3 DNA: TGTGCCTGGACAGAGATTGGGCATTCTGAAGCTTTCTTT.